This T cell receptor (beta chain) is drawn from a study of shared clonotypes between healthy human individuals. Here immunoSEQ multiplex PCR was the method, and the copy in TCRdb shows in-frame clones only, minus some. The sample contains about 490,000 clones, 70% to 80% of which appear only once. Germline V CDR1 and CDR2: MNHNS, SASEGT. CDR3 length: 15 amino acids. V lost 4 bases, J lost 3 bases, and 3 bases stayed unmatched. The chain links TRBV6-1 to TRBJ2-7, with 13 bases lining up with TRBD2. The sample was PBMCs. This TCR was recovered from a woman aged 40-49 years in good health. Some clones in this sample may be carry-over from other donors' samples. The CDR3 sequence is CASSGRTSGSYEQYF. CDR3 bases: TGTGCCAGCAGTGGCCGGACTAGCGGGAGCTACGAGCAGTACTTC.